What follows is one TCR beta chain and its context. Its antigen is unidentified. The sample is drawn from a study of T cells in narcolepsy. Study outcomes and limitations: Autoreactive HCRT-specific and TRIB2-specific clonotypes were marked in same-patient CSF-versus-blood CD4+ comparisons.

Produced via immunoSEQ multiplex PCR; TCRdb's table is partial and in-frame only. The data hold about 40,000 clones, with approximately 88% observed a single time. The material sequenced was CD45RA- memory CD4+ T cells from PBMCs. The sequence was obtained from a human donor with narcolepsy.

CDR3 sequence reads: CASSSQGFRGYTF. CDR3 in DNA: TGTGCCAGCAGTTCCCAGGGGTTTCGGGGCTACACCTTC. The rearrangement uses TRBV6-5 and TRBJ1-2, with D perhaps matching TRBD1 (6 bases). With 4 bases removed from V and 8 bases from J, the gap between germline ends came to 14 bases. Germline V lookup: CDR1 MNHEY, CDR2 SVGAGI. The CDR3 extends over 13 amino acids.